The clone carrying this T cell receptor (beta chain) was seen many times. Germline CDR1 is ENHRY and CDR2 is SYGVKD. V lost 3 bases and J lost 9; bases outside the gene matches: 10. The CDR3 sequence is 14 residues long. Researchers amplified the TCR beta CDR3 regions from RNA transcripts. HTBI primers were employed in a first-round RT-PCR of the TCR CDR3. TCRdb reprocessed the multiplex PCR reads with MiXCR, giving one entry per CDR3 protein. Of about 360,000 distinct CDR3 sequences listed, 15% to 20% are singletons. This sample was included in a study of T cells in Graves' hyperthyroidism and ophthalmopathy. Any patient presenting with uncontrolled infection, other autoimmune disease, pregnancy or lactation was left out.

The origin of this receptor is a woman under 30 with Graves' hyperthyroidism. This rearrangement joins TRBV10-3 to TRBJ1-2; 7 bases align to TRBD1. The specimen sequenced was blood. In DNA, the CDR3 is TGTGCCATCAGTGATCAGGGGGAAGGTGGGAGCTACACCTTC. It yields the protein CAISDQGEGGSYTF.